Shown below are 26 T cell receptor beta chains from a single sample sequenced in a study of shared clonotypes between healthy human individuals. Clones were read by immunoSEQ multiplex PCR, and TCRdb kept only the in-frame ones, dropping some. The data show roughly 640,000 clones, approximately 97% seen once. Sequencing input: naive CD4+ T cells sorted from blood. This sample's subset: CD45RA+ positively selected. The receptors shown here come from a woman younger than 45 in good health.

J is TRBJ2-5 and V is TRBV7-6, with TRBD1 identical over 8 bases. Trimming took 5 bases from V and 0 from J; bases not matched to a gene: 5. Germline-derived CDR1 and CDR2 are SGHVS and FNYEAQ. The CDR3 covers 15 residues. Here the CDR3 DNA reads TGTGCCAGCAGCCGGACAGGGTTGTACCAAGAGACCCAGTACTTC. It encodes CASSRTGLYQETQYF.

The genes are TRBV19 and TRBJ1-1; 8 bases are a match to TRBD1. The junction had 3 bases not matched to a gene; V was cut back by 3 bases and J by 0 bases. The CDR3 is 15 residues long. The germline V gene has CDR1 LNHDA and CDR2 SQIVND (reference sequence). In DNA, the CDR3 is TGTGCCAGTAGTATGAGGGACAGGCTGAACACTGAAGCTTTCTTT. Translated, it gives CASSMRDRLNTEAFF.

V gene TRBV10-3 combines with J gene TRBJ2-7, with a tentative D call TRBD1 (5 bases). Per germline, CDR1 ENHRY and CDR2 SYGVKD. The V and J ends lost 2 bases and 3 bases respectively, with 8 bases between them. This CDR3 has 13 amino acids. This chain's CDR3 is CAISEETDYEQYF. The CDR3 DNA reads as TGTGCCATCAGTGAGGAGACAGACTACGAGCAGTACTTC.

This clone has only one observation. This chain connects TRBV25-1 to TRBJ2-1; possibly TRBD2 for D (5 bases). The CDR3 is 15 residues long. The germline V and J ends were trimmed by 3 bases and 5 bases, with 14 bases remaining between them. Per the germline V gene, CDR1 is MGHDK and CDR2 is SYGVNS. The CDR3 bases are TGTGCCAGCAGTGATATGCGGAGCGGAAACAATGAGCAGTTCTTC. It is translated as CASSDMRSGNNEQFF.

The J gene is TRBJ1-1, the V gene TRBV11-2, with D hard to call. Germline CDR1 reads SGHAT; CDR2 reads FQNNGV. With 3 bases removed from V and 0 bases from J, the gap between germline ends came to 11 bases. The CDR3 has 15 amino acids. CDR3 coding DNA: TGTGCCAGCAGCTTTCGTAAGGGAATGAACACTGAAGCTTTCTTT. Translating it yields CASSFRKGMNTEAFF.

The chain recombines TRBV11-3 with TRBJ2-1; maybe TRBD2 (7 bases). Trimming stripped 2 bases from V and 4 bases from J, with 9 bases between. CDR1 and CDR2 (germline): SGHNT, YENEEA. The CDR3 sequence is 14 residues long. Here the CDR3 reads CASSLRGGYNEQFF. CDR3 sequence (DNA): TGTGCCAGCAGCTTAAGGGGGGGATACAATGAGCAGTTCTTC.

The chain uses TRBV7-2 and TRBJ2-7, with 9 bases lining up with TRBD1. V lost 6 bases and J lost 4; bases outside the gene matches: 7. The CDR3 has 14 amino acids. Per germline, CDR1 SGHTA and CDR2 FQGNSA. The DNA for the CDR3 is TGTGCCAGCAGAAGGACAGGGGAGATATACGAGCAGTACTTC. It yields the protein CASRRTGEIYEQYF.

This chain links TRBV6-4 with TRBJ1-3, with 7 bases fitting TRBD1. The CDR3 is 18 amino acids. The V gene end was trimmed by 4 bases and the J gene end by 3 bases; junction bases not matched to a gene: 15. Germline loops: CDR1 MRHNA, CDR2 SNTAGT. Here the CDR3 reads CASSVAGVDRVCGNTIYF. CDR3 in DNA: TGTGCCAGCAGTGTGGCCGGGGTAGACAGGGTTTGTGGAAACACCATATATTTT.

The rearrangement uses TRBV6-5 and TRBJ2-7, with TRBD1 matching over 9 bases. The CDR3 has 14 residues. The germline V gene has CDR1 MNHEY and CDR2 SVGAGI. V gave up 6 bases and J gave up 5 bases; unmatched junction bases: 8. The CDR3 here is CASRQGAAPDEQYF. In DNA form, the CDR3 reads TGTGCCAGCAGACAGGGGGCGGCCCCTGACGAGCAGTACTTC.

The chain is built from TRBV18 and TRBJ2-2, with 9 bases aligning to TRBD2. The V segment lost 0 bases and the J segment 2 bases; nucleotides outside the gene matches: 7. CDR1 KGHSH and CDR2 LQKENI come from the germline V gene. CDR3 length equals 18 residues. CDR3: CASSPPGVLAGNTGELFF. CDR3 in DNA: TGTGCCAGCTCACCACCGGGGGTCCTAGCGGGAAACACCGGGGAGCTGTTTTTT.

The V gene is TRBV10-2, the J gene TRBJ2-2, with TRBD2 matching 16 bases. The germline CDR1 and CDR2 sequences are WSHSY and SAAADI. V lost 6 bases to trimming and J lost 6 bases; unmatched junction nucleotides: 4. There are 16 residues in the CDR3. For the CDR3, the DNA is TGCGCCAGCAGACTCGGGACTAGCGGGAGGGCCGGGGAGCTGTTTTTT. It codes for CASRLGTSGRAGELFF.

The chain is built from TRBV5-1 and TRBJ1-1; D not resolved. This CDR3 has 15 amino acids. V was clipped by 0 bases and J by 1 base, with 10 bases between them. The V gene's germline CDR1 is SGHRS and CDR2 YFSETQ. The CDR3 sequence: CASSLVAGTNTEAFF. As DNA, the CDR3 is TGCGCCAGCAGCTTGGTCGCGGGAACGAACACTGAAGCTTTCTTT.

Here the CDR3 DNA reads TGTGCCAGCAGAACAACAGGGGGAAGGTCACCCCTCCACTTT. Protein: CASRTTGGRSPLHF. The chain couples TRBV27 to TRBJ1-6; 8 nucleotides align to TRBD1. The germline CDR1 and CDR2 sequences are MNHEY and SMNVEV (reference sequence). The J segment lost 10 bases and the V segment lost 6 bases, leaving 8 bases of the junction unmatched. The CDR3 totals 14 residues.

The chain links TRBV18 to TRBJ1-2; tentative D call: TRBD1 (5 bases). With 2 bases removed from V and 5 bases from J, the gap between germline ends came to 18 bases. CDR1 and CDR2 from the germline V gene are KGHSH and LQKENI. There are 16 residues in the CDR3. CDR3 protein: CASSPGDTGLSYGYTF. CDR3 nucleotides: TGTGCCAGCTCACCAGGGGATACAGGACTTTCATATGGCTACACCTTC.

A single count supports this clone. CDR3: CATSRDGSSGAYNEQFF. CDR3 bases: TGTGCCACCAGCAGAGATGGTTCTTCTGGGGCATACAATGAGCAGTTCTTC. This chain connects TRBV15 to TRBJ2-1, with a possible D match to TRBD1 (5 bases). Germline-derived CDR1 and CDR2 are LNHNV and YYDKDF (reference sequence). This CDR3 contains 17 residues. V dropped 0 bases and J dropped 4 bases, with 16 bases sitting between them.

The rearrangement links TRBV2 to TRBJ2-5; D might be TRBD1 (5 bases). Between the trimmed V and J ends, which lost 4 bases and 11 bases, there was a span of 17 bases. CDR1 and CDR2 (germline): SNHLY, FYNNEI. This CDR3 has 13 residues. For the CDR3, the DNA is TGTGCCAGCAGTGGGACACGTAAATCGGGTCAGTACTTC. Protein sequence: CASSGTRKSGQYF.

The chain recombines TRBV9 with TRBJ1-1; D remains ambiguous. V was clipped by 1 base and J by 0 bases, with 10 bases between them. Germline lookup yields CDR1 SGDLS and CDR2 YYNGEE. This CDR3 is 15 amino acids long. The CDR3: CASSVTPALNTEAFF. The CDR3 nucleotides are TGTGCCAGCAGCGTAACCCCGGCGCTGAACACTGAAGCTTTCTTT.

The rearrangement uses TRBV7-9 and TRBJ2-7; tentative D call: TRBD2 (6 bases). The V end lost 1 base, the J end lost 2 bases, and 9 bases lay between the germline ends. This CDR3 comprises 14 residues. The germline V gene has CDR1 SEHNR and CDR2 FQNEAQ (reference sequence). The DNA for the CDR3 is TGTGCCAGCAGCTTAGACGGGAGTGCCTACGAGCAGTACTTC. Protein sequence: CASSLDGSAYEQYF.

The V and J genes are TRBV7-9 and TRBJ1-1; a possible D gene is TRBD1 (5 bases). Trimming left V 5 bases short and J 11 bases short, with 18 bases between. Germline lookup yields CDR1 SEHNR and CDR2 FQNEAQ (reference sequence). This CDR3 contains 13 residues. The DNA for the CDR3 is TGTGCCAGCAGCCCAAGGACGGGGCTGGACGCTTTCTTT. It yields the protein CASSPRTGLDAFF. Filled out from reference TRBV7-9 and TRBJ1-1, the complete variable domain reads DTGVSQNPRHKITKRGQNVTFRCDPISEHNRLYWYRQTLGQGPEFLTYFQNEAQLEKSRLLSDRFSAERPKGSFSTLEIQRTEQGDSAMYLCASSPRTGLDAFFGQGTRLTVV.

This chain joins TRBV14 and TRBJ2-3; D is perhaps TRBD1 or TRBD2 (5 bases each). From germline, CDR1 is SGHDN and CDR2 FVKESK. Trimming removed 3 bases from V and 14 bases from J, with 18 bases in between. This CDR3 is built from 13 residues. The CDR3 nucleotides are TGTGCCAGCAGCCATACCGGGACGGCCAGTTGGTATTTT. Translating gives CASSHTGTASWYF.

This chain links TRBV11-2 with TRBJ1-6; no reliable D call. Germline lookup yields CDR1 SGHAT and CDR2 FQNNGV. V lost 1 base, J lost 9 bases, and 7 bases lay in between. The CDR3 has 13 residues. The CDR3 nucleotides are TGTGCCAGCAGCTTAGGCTTGAGTTCACCCCTCCACTTT. Its translation is CASSLGLSSPLHF.

The chain couples TRBV5-4 to TRBJ2-7; 7 nucleotides agree with TRBD2. V trimming: 4 bases; J trimming: 4 bases; junction bases outside the gene matches: 8. The CDR3 runs to 14 residues. The germline CDR1 and CDR2 sequences are SGHNT and YYREEE (reference sequence). The CDR3 region is CASSLLAKPYEQYF. The CDR3 nucleotides are TGTGCCAGCAGCCTACTAGCGAAGCCTTACGAGCAGTACTTC.

V and J are TRBV9 and TRBJ2-1, with D perhaps assigned TRBD1 or TRBD2 (5 bases each). V lost 0 bases, J lost 7 bases, and 11 bases lay in between. Germline CDR1 and CDR2: SGDLS and YYNGEE. The CDR3 consists of 14 residues. For the CDR3, the DNA is TGTGCCAGCAGCGTAGTTGGTGGGGGAAATGAGCAGTTCTTC. Translated, it gives CASSVVGGGNEQFF.

CDR3 nucleotides: TGCAGCGTCGGCCCGGGACTAGCCAAAAACATTCAGTACTTC. Residues: CSVGPGLAKNIQYF. This rearrangement joins TRBV29-1 to TRBJ2-4, with a possible D match to TRBD2 (6 bases). This CDR3 is built from 14 residues. Germline CDR1 reads SQVTM; CDR2 reads ANQGSEA. V gave up 6 bases and J gave up 0 bases, with 12 bases separating them.

The rearrangement uses TRBV11-3 and TRBJ1-5; perhaps TRBD1 as D (5 bases). V lost 1 base to trimming and J lost 3 bases, with 13 bases between them. CDR3 length: 16 amino acids. Germline-derived CDR1 and CDR2 are SGHNT and YENEEA. The CDR3 DNA follows: TGTGCCAGCAGCTTAGTCTGGGCGGGACTCAATCAGCCCCAGCATTTT. Encoded protein: CASSLVWAGLNQPQHF.

The chain carries TRBV5-6 and TRBJ1-2; D is unresolved. The germline V gene encodes CDR1 SGHDT and CDR2 YYEEEE. The CDR3 is 16 amino acids. The V end lost 2 bases, the J end lost 3 bases, and 17 bases lay between the germline ends. CDR3 in DNA: TGTGCCAGCAGCTTCAGTTTGCAGGCACCCTACTATGGCTACACCTTC. Amino acids: CASSFSLQAPYYGYTF.